This T cell receptor (beta chain) stems from a study of shared clonotypes between healthy human individuals. Overall study results and limits: A limitation of the genetic and exposure-history diversity represented arose from few donors. A generally larger estimated richness was seen in naive subsets than in memory subsets.

Method: immunoSEQ multiplex PCR; TCRdb's copy keeps in-frame clones and lacks some. The profile shows 2 million to 3 million clones, 93% of them singletons. Of note for this clone: Its antigen remains unknown.

The CDR3 sequence is 15 residues long. CDR1 MNHNY and CDR2 SVGAGI come from the germline V gene (reference sequence). The V and J ends lost 0 bases and 7 bases, in that order; junction bases with no gene match: 5. The chain uses TRBV6-6 and TRBJ1-2; 10 positions agree with TRBD1. The source of this sequence is a man between 18 and 35 years old in good health. Some clones in this sample may be carry-over from other donors' samples. Sequencing was done on a sample of naive CD4+ T cells from PBMCs. Subset given: CD45RA+ positively selected. CDR3 DNA sequence: TGTGCCAGCAGTTACTCGCCGGGACAGGGGTCTGGCTACACCTTC. It encodes CASSYSPGQGSGYTF.